The TCR beta chain described here comes from a study of blood T cell repertoires in COVID-19. Overall study context: The United States, Italy and Spain supplied acute and convalescent COVID-19 samples. From T cells, B-cell-depleted T cells, or PBMCs came the material, which was cDNA or gDNA.

Clones were read by immunoSEQ multiplex PCR, and TCRdb kept only the in-frame ones, dropping some. The table lists a few hundred thousand clones, 90% of them singletons. Trimming removed 3 bases from V and 0 bases from J, with 12 bases in between. This CDR3 spans 16 amino acids. From germline, CDR1 is LNHDA and CDR2 SQIVND (reference sequence). The J gene is TRBJ2-1, the V gene TRBV19; tentative D call: TRBD1 (5 bases). This clonotype was sampled from a woman in her 30s with COVID-19, enrolled during active disease. Source material: peripheral blood. The DNA for the CDR3 is TGTGCCAGTAGTATCAGGGTCCTAAGCTCCTACAATGAGCAGTTCTTC. This translates into CASSIRVLSSYNEQFF.